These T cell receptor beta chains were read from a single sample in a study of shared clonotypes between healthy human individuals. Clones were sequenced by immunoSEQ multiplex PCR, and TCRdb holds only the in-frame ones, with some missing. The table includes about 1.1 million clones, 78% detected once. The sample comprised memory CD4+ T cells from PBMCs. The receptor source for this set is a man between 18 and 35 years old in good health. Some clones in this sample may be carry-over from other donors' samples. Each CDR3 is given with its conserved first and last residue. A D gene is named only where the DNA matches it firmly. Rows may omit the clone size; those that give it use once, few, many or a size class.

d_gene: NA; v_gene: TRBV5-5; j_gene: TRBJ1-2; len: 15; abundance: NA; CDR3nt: TGTGCCAGCAGCTTGGAGGCGAACACTAACTATGGCTACACCTTC; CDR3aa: CASSLEANTNYGYTF
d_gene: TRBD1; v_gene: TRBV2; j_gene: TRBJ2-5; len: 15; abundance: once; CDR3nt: TGTGCCAGCAGTGGTTCCGGGACAGTGGAAGAGACCCAGTACTTC; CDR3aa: CASSGSGTVEETQYF
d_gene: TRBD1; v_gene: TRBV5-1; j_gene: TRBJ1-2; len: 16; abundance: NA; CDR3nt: TGCGCCAGCAGCCCGGGACAGCAGACCCAACGGGGTGGCTACACCTTC; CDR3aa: CASSPGQQTQRGGYTF
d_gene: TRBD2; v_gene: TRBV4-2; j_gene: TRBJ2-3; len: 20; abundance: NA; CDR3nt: TGTGCCAGCAGCCAAGCGGCGAACCTTGGACTAGCGGGAGGGGGCGATACGCAGTATTTT; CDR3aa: CASSQAANLGLAGGGDTQYF
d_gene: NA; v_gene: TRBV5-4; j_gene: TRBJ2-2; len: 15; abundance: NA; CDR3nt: TGTGCCAGCAGCTTGGCCGGCGCGAACACCGGGGAGCTGTTTTTT; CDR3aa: CASSLAGANTGELFF
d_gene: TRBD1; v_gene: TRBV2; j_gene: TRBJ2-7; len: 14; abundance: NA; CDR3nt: TGTGCCAGCAGGAAGACAGGGGGGGGCTACGAGCAGTACTTC; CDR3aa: CASRKTGGGYEQYF
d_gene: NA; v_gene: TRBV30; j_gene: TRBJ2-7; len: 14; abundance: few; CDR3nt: TGTGCCTGGAGTGTACTAGGGACCCATTACGAGCAGTACTTC; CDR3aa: CAWSVLGTHYEQYF
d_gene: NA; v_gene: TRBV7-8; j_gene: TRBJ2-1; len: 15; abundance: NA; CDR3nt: TGTGCCAGCAGCTACAGATCCGAGGGCTACAATGAGCAGTTCTTC; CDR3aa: CASSYRSEGYNEQFF
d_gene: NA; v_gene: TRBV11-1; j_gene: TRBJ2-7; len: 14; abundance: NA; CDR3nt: TGTGCCAGCAGAGGAGAGTATAGGGCGGGCGAGCAGTACTTC; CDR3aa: CASRGEYRAGEQYF
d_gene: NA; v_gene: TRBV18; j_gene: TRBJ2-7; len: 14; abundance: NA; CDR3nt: TGTGCCAGCTCACCACCTGGGCTTCCCTACGAGCAGTACTTC; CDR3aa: CASSPPGLPYEQYF
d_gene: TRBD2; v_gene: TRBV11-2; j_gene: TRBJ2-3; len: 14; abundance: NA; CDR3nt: TGTGCCAGCAGCTTAGCAGCGGGGTTAGATACGCAGTATTTT; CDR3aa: CASSLAAGLDTQYF
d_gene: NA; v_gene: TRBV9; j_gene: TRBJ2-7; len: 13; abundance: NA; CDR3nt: TGTGCCAGCAGTTACGGAGCTACCTACGAGCAGTACTTC; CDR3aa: CASSYGATYEQYF
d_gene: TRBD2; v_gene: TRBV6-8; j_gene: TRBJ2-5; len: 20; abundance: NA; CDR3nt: TGTGCCAGCAGTTTAGGCGGGGGACTAGCGGGGGCCCCGTACCAAGAGACCCAGTACTTC; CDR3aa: CASSLGGGLAGAPYQETQYF
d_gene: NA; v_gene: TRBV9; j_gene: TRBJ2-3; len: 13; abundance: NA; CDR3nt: TGTGCCAGCAGCCCTTTGGTTGCGGATACGCAGTATTTT; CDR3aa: CASSPLVADTQYF
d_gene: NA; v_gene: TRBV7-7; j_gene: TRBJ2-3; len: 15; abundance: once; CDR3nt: TGTGCCAGCAGCTTAGGGACGGCGAGCACAGATACGCAGTATTTT; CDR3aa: CASSLGTASTDTQYF
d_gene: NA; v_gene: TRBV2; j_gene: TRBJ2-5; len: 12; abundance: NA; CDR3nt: TGTGCCAGAAGCGAGGTCGGGGAGACCCAGTACTTC; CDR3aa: CARSEVGETQYF
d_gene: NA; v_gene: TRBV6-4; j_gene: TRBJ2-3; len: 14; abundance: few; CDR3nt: TGTGCCAGCAGAAGCGGGACAACGGCAGATACGCAGTATTTT; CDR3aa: CASRSGTTADTQYF
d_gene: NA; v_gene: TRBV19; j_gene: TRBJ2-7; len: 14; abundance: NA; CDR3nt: TGTGCCAGTAGTATCTGGGGAGTCCAAGCCGAGCAGTACTTC; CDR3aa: CASSIWGVQAEQYF
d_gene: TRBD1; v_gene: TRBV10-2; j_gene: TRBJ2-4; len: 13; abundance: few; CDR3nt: TGCGCCACCGAGGACAGGGGCCAAAACATTCAGTACTTC; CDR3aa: CATEDRGQNIQYF
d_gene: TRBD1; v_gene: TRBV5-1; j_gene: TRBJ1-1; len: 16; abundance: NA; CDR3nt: TGCGCCAGCAGCTTACGGACAGGGGGCTTGAACACTGAAGCTTTCTTT; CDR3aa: CASSLRTGGLNTEAFF
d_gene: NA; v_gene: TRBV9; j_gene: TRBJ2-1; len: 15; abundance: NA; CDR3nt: TGTGCCAGCAGCCCGATTGGGATCTCCTACAATGAGCAGTTCTTC; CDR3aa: CASSPIGISYNEQFF
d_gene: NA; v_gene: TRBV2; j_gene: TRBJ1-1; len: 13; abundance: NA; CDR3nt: TGTGCCAGCAGTGAATGGGGGGGCACTGAAGCTTTCTTT; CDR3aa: CASSEWGGTEAFF
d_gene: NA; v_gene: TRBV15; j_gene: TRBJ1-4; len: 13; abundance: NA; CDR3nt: TGTGCCACCAGCAGAGTCCGCGCGGAAAAACTGTTTTTT; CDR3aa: CATSRVRAEKLFF
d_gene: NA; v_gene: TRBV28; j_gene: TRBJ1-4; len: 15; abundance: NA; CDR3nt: TGTGCCAGCAGTCGAAAGGGATCGAGGGATGAAAAACTGTTTTTT; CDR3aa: CASSRKGSRDEKLFF
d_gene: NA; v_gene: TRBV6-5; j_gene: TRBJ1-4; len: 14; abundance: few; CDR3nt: TGTGCCAGCAGTTATCTCGGATTTAATGAAAAACTGTTTTTT; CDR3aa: CASSYLGFNEKLFF
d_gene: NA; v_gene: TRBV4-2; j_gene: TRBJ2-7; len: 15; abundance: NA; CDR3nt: TGTGCCAGCAGCCAAGAGGCGCCGAAAGACTACGAGCAGTACTTC; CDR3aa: CASSQEAPKDYEQYF
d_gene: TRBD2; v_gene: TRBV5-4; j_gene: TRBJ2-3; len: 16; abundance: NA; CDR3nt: TGTGCCAGCAGCTTGGGCACTAGCGGGAGTGAAGATACGCAGTATTTT; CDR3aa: CASSLGTSGSEDTQYF
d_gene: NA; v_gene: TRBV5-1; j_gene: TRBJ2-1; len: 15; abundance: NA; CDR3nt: TGCGCCAGCAGCTTGTCCCAGGGGTCCTACAATGAGCAGTTCTTC; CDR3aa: CASSLSQGSYNEQFF
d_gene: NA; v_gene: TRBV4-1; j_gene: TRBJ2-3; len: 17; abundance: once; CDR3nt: TGCGCCAGCAGACGCCCCCGAGGAGCGGGTATCACAGATACGCAGTATTTT; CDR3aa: CASRRPRGAGITDTQYF
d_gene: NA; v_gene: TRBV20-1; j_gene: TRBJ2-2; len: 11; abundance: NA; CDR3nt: TGCAGTGTCGTGAACACCGGGGAGCTGTTTTTT; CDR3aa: CSVVNTGELFF
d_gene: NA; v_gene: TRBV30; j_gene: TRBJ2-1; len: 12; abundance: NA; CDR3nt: TGTGCCAGAGGGACTTCCTACAATGAGCAGTTCTTC; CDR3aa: CARGTSYNEQFF
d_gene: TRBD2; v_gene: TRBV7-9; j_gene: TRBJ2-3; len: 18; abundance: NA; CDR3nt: TGTGCCAGCAGCTCTTTAACTAGCGGTACTGCGAGGACAGATACGCAGTATTTT; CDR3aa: CASSSLTSGTARTDTQYF
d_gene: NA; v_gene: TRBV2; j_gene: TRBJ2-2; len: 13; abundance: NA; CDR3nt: TGTGCCAGCAGTGATTTGGGCACCGGGGAGCTGTTTTTT; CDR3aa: CASSDLGTGELFF
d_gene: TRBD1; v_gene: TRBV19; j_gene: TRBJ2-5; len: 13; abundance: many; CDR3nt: TGTGCCAGTAGTCCCCGGACAGGGGAGACCCAGTACTTC; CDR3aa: CASSPRTGETQYF
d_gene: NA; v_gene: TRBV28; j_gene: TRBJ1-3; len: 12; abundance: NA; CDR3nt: TGTGCCAGCATCAGTACTGGAAACACCATATATTTT; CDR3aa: CASISTGNTIYF
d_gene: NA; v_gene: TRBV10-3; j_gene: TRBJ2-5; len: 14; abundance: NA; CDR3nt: TGTGCCATCAGTGAGACTGGGGGTAAAGAGACCCAGTACTTC; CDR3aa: CAISETGGKETQYF
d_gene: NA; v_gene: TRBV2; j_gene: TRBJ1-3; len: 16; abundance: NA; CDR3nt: TGTGCCAGCAGTCGAACTACAGGTCCCTCTGGAAACACCATATATTTT; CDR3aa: CASSRTTGPSGNTIYF
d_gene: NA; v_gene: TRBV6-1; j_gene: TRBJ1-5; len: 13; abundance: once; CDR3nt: TGTGCCGGGTCACACGGGAGCAATCAGCCCCAGCATTTT; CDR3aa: CAGSHGSNQPQHF
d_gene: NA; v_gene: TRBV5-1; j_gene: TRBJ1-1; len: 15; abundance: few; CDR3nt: TGCGCCAGCAGCTTGTCCGGCAGCTCGAACACTGAAGCTTTCTTT; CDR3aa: CASSLSGSSNTEAFF
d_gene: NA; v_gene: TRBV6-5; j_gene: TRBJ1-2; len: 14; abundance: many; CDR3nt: TGTGCCAGCAGTTACGGGGGTTTGAGCGGAGGCTACACCTTC; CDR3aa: CASSYGGLSGGYTF